A single sample gave rise to the 30 T cell receptor beta chains below, sequenced in a study of cytomegalovirus exposure and HLA in healthy donors (dated by TCRdb to the late 2010s). Library generation was performed with the immunoSEQ multiplex PCR assay. The multiplex PCR relied on a mix of 60 forward primers for TCR Vbeta segments and 13 reverse primers for TCR Jbeta segments. In TCRdb, the immuneACCESS table is reduced to in-frame sequences with V and J assigned. These tables do not hold every clone; where another copy was compared, an unresolved V gene accounts for under half, and the others remain unexplained. The sample table shows some 110,000 clones, and 55% to 65% are seen once. Jointly, the top ten make up about 2.2% of the sample. The specimen sequenced was PBMCs. Every receptor here comes from a woman in her 30s in good health and CMV-seronegative.

Concerning this clone itself: Other DNA sequences from this sample encode an identical CDR3 as well. The chain recombines TRBV30 with TRBJ2-2; 13 bases line up with TRBD2. Germline V gives CDR1 GTSNPN, CDR2 SVGIG (reference sequence). With V trimmed by 3 bases and J by 6 bases, 4 bases remained unmatched. The CDR3 covers 15 residues. The CDR3 spells CAWRRLAGGSGELFF. CDR3 bases: TGTGCCTGGAGGAGACTAGCGGGAGGATCCGGGGAGCTGTTTTTT.

This clone showed up just a few times. The chain couples TRBV5-1 to TRBJ2-7; D gene ambiguous. Trimming left V 2 bases short and J 3 bases short, with 6 bases between. This CDR3 is 12 amino acids long. The V gene's germline CDR1 is SGHRS and CDR2 YFSETQ. CDR3: CASSFGNYEQYF. The DNA of the CDR3 is TGCGCCAGCAGCTTTGGCAACTACGAGCAGTACTTC.

The chain is built from TRBV5-5 and TRBJ2-7, with 8 positions matching TRBD1. There are 14 residues in the CDR3. Trimming cost V 4 bases and J 2 bases; bases outside gene matches: 5. The V gene's germline CDR1 is SGHKS and CDR2 YYEKEE (reference sequence). The CDR3 DNA follows: TGTGCCAGCAGCGCGGGGACAGGAACCTACGAGCAGTACTTC. As protein: CASSAGTGTYEQYF.

The rearrangement links TRBV4-1 to TRBJ1-5; 8 bases map to TRBD1. In germline, CDR1 is MGHRA, CDR2 YSYEKL. This CDR3 region has 16 residues. Trimming cost V 1 base and J 7 bases; bases outside gene matches: 9. DNA for the CDR3: TGCGCCAGCAGCCAAGTCGGAGACAGGGGCGGACAGCCCCAGCATTTT. Its protein product is CASSQVGDRGGQPQHF.

This clone turned up a few times. The chain couples TRBV7-9 to TRBJ2-1; TRBD1 might be the D (5 bases). The CDR3 has 11 amino acids. Between the trimmed V and J ends, which lost 5 bases and 8 bases, there was a span of 7 bases. The germline gives CDR1 SEHNR, CDR2 FQNEAQ (reference sequence). The CDR3 DNA reads TGTGCCAGCAGCCCAGGGCATGAGCAGTTCTTC. It codes for CASSPGHEQFF.

There are a few counts of this clone. The gene calls are TRBV28 and TRBJ2-7; a weak D match, TRBD1 (5 bases). V lost 2 bases to trimming and J lost 2 bases, with 10 bases between them. Germline V gene sequence: CDR1 MDHEN, CDR2 SYDVKM. The CDR3 runs 14 residues. CDR3 residues: CASSLARVTYEQYF. The CDR3 coding sequence is TGTGCCAGCAGTTTAGCCAGGGTTACCTACGAGCAGTACTTC.

The chain is built from TRBV9 and TRBJ2-5, with TRBD1 as a possible D gene (7 bases). The ends were cut back, 0 bases at V and 5 bases at J, with 11 bases in the middle. CDR1 and CDR2 from the germline V gene are SGDLS and YYNGEE. The length of the CDR3 is 14 residues. Written as DNA, the CDR3 is TGTGCCAGCAGCGTAGAGGGGGCGGGGGAGACCCAGTACTTC. Translating it yields CASSVEGAGETQYF.

The genes are TRBV18 and TRBJ1-5; perhaps TRBD1 as D (5 bases). V lost 3 bases and J 4 bases, leaving 10 bases between the germline ends. Per the germline V gene, CDR1 is KGHSH and CDR2 is LQKENI. CDR3 length: 14 residues. The CDR3 sequence is CASSPPPGNQPQHF. The CDR3 DNA reads TGTGCCAGCTCACCTCCTCCAGGGAATCAGCCCCAGCATTTT.

This sequence joins TRBV10-2 and TRBJ2-7; D not resolved. Trimming pared 2 bases from V and 5 bases from J, leaving 10 bases between. CDR3 length: 13 residues. Germline CDR1 is WSHSY and CDR2 is SAAADI. Here the CDR3 reads CASSEHLRNEQYF. For the CDR3, the DNA is TGCGCCAGCAGTGAGCACTTGCGTAACGAGCAGTACTTC.

Of note for this clone: This CDR3 is also generated by other DNA sequences in the sample. V and J are TRBV5-1 and TRBJ2-2; D uncertain. The length of the CDR3 is 16 residues. V was trimmed by 0 bases and J by 2 bases, leaving 11 bases between them. Germline V lookup: CDR1 SGHRS, CDR2 YFSETQ. The chain's CDR3 is CASSLGAGANTGELFF. CDR3 coding DNA: TGCGCCAGCAGCTTGGGTGCAGGTGCTAACACCGGGGAGCTGTTTTTT.

The V and J genes are TRBV15 and TRBJ2-2; tentatively, D is TRBD2 (5 bases). Germline values: CDR1 LNHNV, CDR2 YYDKDF (reference sequence). Trimming took off 1 base at V and 6 bases at J, with 9 bases between the two ends. The CDR3 length is 14 residues. The CDR3 sequence is CATSRVSAAGELFF. CDR3 sequence (DNA): TGTGCCACCAGCAGAGTTAGCGCGGCCGGGGAGCTGTTTTTT.

A remark on this clone: Mismatch with germline at one junction end may stem from a read error. V usage is TRBV7-7 and J usage is TRBJ2-1; D is uncertain. CDR1 is SSHAT and CDR2 is FNYEAQ in the germline V gene (reference sequence). The CDR3 is 15 amino acids. This chain's CDR3 is CASSLGENSYNEQFF. CDR3 coding DNA: TGTGCTAGCAGCTTAGGTGAGAACTCCTACAATGAGCAGTTCTTC.

The chain joins TRBV7-9 to TRBJ1-5; no reliable D call. Trimming shortened V by 8 bases and J by 0 bases, and 17 bases separated the two germline ends. The germline V gene has CDR1 SEHNR and CDR2 FQNEAQ (reference sequence). This CDR3 contains 16 residues. CDR3 in amino acids: CASEPGNTASNQPQHF. In DNA form, the CDR3 reads TGTGCCAGCGAACCGGGGAACACGGCTAGCAATCAGCCCCAGCATTTT. The full variable domain, its missing parts supplied by reference TRBV7-9 and TRBJ1-5, is DTGVSQNPRHKITKRGQNVTFRCDPISEHNRLYWYRQTLGQGPEFLTYFQNEAQLEKSRLLSDRFSAERPKGSFSTLEIQRTEQGDSAMYLCASEPGNTASNQPQHFGDGTRLSIL.

This rearrangement joins TRBV4-2 to TRBJ2-7; 7 bases map to TRBD2. V was pared by 3 bases and J by 3 bases, with 8 bases of the junction left unmatched. Germline V lookup: CDR1 LGHNA, CDR2 YNFKEQ. The CDR3 consists of 15 residues. The CDR3 is CASSQGGGRGYEQYF. DNA for the CDR3: TGTGCCAGCAGCCAGGGGGGGGGTAGAGGCTACGAGCAGTACTTC.

Only a few counts were recorded for this clone. The CDR3 spells CASSFQAGSSYEQYF. The CDR3 DNA reads TGTGCCAGCAGTTTTCAAGCGGGCAGCTCCTACGAGCAGTACTTC. This chain connects TRBV28 to TRBJ2-7; tentative D call: TRBD2 (6 bases). Germline values: CDR1 MDHEN, CDR2 SYDVKM. This CDR3 spans 15 amino acids. Trimming took 3 bases from V and 0 from J, leaving 12 bases between them.

The V and J genes are TRBV5-4 and TRBJ2-3, with 11 bases aligning to TRBD2. The CDR3 contains 16 residues. Trimming at V came to 4 bases and at J to 3 bases, leaving 7 bases not matched to a gene. CDR1 is SGHNT and CDR2 is YYREEE in the germline V gene (reference sequence). The CDR3 nucleotides read TGTGCCAGCAGCGAGGGGACTAGCGGATTGACAGATACGCAGTATTTT. Amino acids: CASSEGTSGLTDTQYF. The full variable domain, in which reference TRBV5-4 and TRBJ2-3 provide the parts outside the CDR3, is ETGVTQSPTHLIKTRGQQVTLRCSSQSGHNTVSWYQQALGQGPQFIFQYYREEENGRGNFPPRFSGLQFPNYSSELNVNALELDDSALYLCASSEGTSGLTDTQYFGPGTRLTVL.

The rearrangement links TRBV27 to TRBJ2-7; 9 bases fit TRBD1. In germline, CDR1 is MNHEY, CDR2 SMNVEV (reference sequence). The CDR3 spans 15 residues. Trimming removed 3 bases from V and 4 bases from J; junction bases left unmatched: 7. The CDR3 DNA reads as TGTGCCAGCAGTTTTTCCGGGACAGGGCTTTACGAGCAGTACTTC. Protein product: CASSFSGTGLYEQYF.

This clone was counted between two and nine times. The chain recombines TRBV11-2 with TRBJ2-7; 8 nucleotides match TRBD2. Looked up from germline, CDR1 is SGHAT and CDR2 is FQNNGV. The V segment lost 5 bases and the J segment 0 bases; nucleotides outside the gene matches: 6. The CDR3 loop spans 15 amino acids. The DNA of the CDR3 is TGTGCCAGCAGCGAAGGCGGGACTAGCTCCTACGAGCAGTACTTC. Amino acids: CASSEGGTSSYEQYF.

The chain employs TRBV7-2 and TRBJ2-5; D is possibly TRBD1 (6 bases). CDR1 and CDR2 (germline): SGHTA, FQGNSA. V shed 5 bases and J shed 2 bases, with 15 bases lying between them. The CDR3 consists of 15 residues. Here the CDR3 DNA reads TGTGCCAGCAGCCCGAGCTGGGGGCCACAAGAGACCCAGTACTTC. Residues: CASSPSWGPQETQYF. Combining the CDR3 with reference TRBV7-2 and TRBJ2-5 gives the whole variable domain GAGVSQSPSNKVTEKGKDVELRCDPISGHTALYWYRQSLGQGLEFLIYFQGNSAPDKSGLPSDRFSAERTGGSVSTLTIQRTQQEDSAVYLCASSPSWGPQETQYFGPGTRLLVL.

This chain connects TRBV5-1 to TRBJ2-3; the match to TRBD2 covers 11 bases. The CDR3 extends over 18 amino acids. Looked up from germline, CDR1 is SGHRS and CDR2 is YFSETQ. With 2 bases clipped from V and 0 bases from J, the junction kept 8 bases outside the gene matches. In nucleotides, the CDR3 is TGCGCCAGCAGCTTTGTGACCATAGCGGGAGGGAGCACAGATACGCAGTATTTT. Protein product: CASSFVTIAGGSTDTQYF.

The chain uses TRBV27 and TRBJ2-3, with TRBD2 identical over 13 bases. This CDR3 contains 15 residues. V shed 6 bases, J shed 5 bases, and the junction held 5 bases outside the gene matches. Germline V CDR1 and CDR2: MNHEY, SMNVEV (reference sequence). The CDR3 sequence: CASRTSGRVGDTQYF. In nucleotides, the CDR3 is TGTGCCAGCAGAACTAGCGGGAGGGTCGGAGATACGCAGTATTTT.

The sample holds one count of this clone. The V gene is TRBV28, the J gene TRBJ2-3; D perhaps matches TRBD1 (6 bases). With 2 bases removed from V and 4 bases from J, the gap between germline ends came to 13 bases. CDR3 length: 15 amino acids. Per the germline V gene, CDR1 is MDHEN and CDR2 is SYDVKM. CDR3 sequence reads: CASSLMDRTADTQYF. CDR3 nucleotide sequence: TGTGCCAGCAGTTTAATGGACAGAACCGCAGATACGCAGTATTTT.

This clone was recorded a few times. The chain uses TRBV27 and TRBJ2-1, with TRBD2 matching 12 bases. The CDR3 contains 16 residues. The V segment lost 5 bases and the J segment 3 bases; nucleotides outside the gene matches: 5. Germline loops: CDR1 MNHEY, CDR2 SMNVEV (reference sequence). In nucleotides, the CDR3 is TGTGCCAGCAGTCCCGGGACTAGCGGGCGCTACAATGAGCAGTTCTTC. This codes for CASSPGTSGRYNEQFF.

The rearrangement uses TRBV5-1 and TRBJ2-7, with 7 bases lining up with TRBD2. This CDR3 region has 14 residues. Germline CDR1 is SGHRS and CDR2 is YFSETQ. The V and J ends lost 3 bases and 2 bases, in that order; junction bases with no gene match: 5. The CDR3 coding sequence is TGCGCCAGCAGCTCTGGACTAGAACCCTACGAGCAGTACTTC. Protein product: CASSSGLEPYEQYF.

This clone was recorded a few times. The chain uses TRBV25-1 and TRBJ1-5, with D tentatively TRBD1 (5 bases). From germline, CDR1 is MGHDK and CDR2 SYGVNS. The CDR3 has 13 amino acids. V dropped 1 base and J dropped 7 bases, with 8 bases sitting between them. Written as DNA, the CDR3 is TGTGCCAGCAGTGAATGGGGCCAACAGCCCCAGCATTTT. Translation gives CASSEWGQQPQHF. The full variable domain, its missing parts supplied by reference TRBV25-1 and TRBJ1-5, is EADIYQTPRYLVIGTGKKITLECSQTMGHDKMYWYQQDPGMELHLIHYSYGVNSTEKGDLSSESTVSRIRTEHFPLTLESARPSHTSQYLCASSEWGQQPQHFGDGTRLSIL.

The V and J genes are TRBV5-4 and TRBJ2-1, with D perhaps matching TRBD1 (6 bases). The CDR3 consists of 14 residues. The V and J ends lost 4 bases and 3 bases respectively, with 11 bases between them. Germline loops: CDR1 SGHNT, CDR2 YYREEE (reference sequence). The CDR3 protein is CASSPDRIYNEQFF. The CDR3 DNA follows: TGTGCCAGCAGCCCGGACAGAATCTACAATGAGCAGTTCTTC.

The genes are TRBV27 and TRBJ2-7; the match to TRBD1 covers 9 bases. Looked up from germline, CDR1 is MNHEY and CDR2 is SMNVEV (reference sequence). V was clipped by 4 bases and J by 4 bases; unmatched bases: 2. This CDR3 comprises 13 residues. CDR3 sequence reads: CASSWGQGYEQYF. As DNA, the CDR3 is TGTGCCAGCAGTTGGGGACAGGGTTACGAGCAGTACTTC.

This clone came up a few times. The rearrangement links TRBV2 to TRBJ1-5, with 9 bases lining up with TRBD1. Trimming took 6 bases from V and 2 from J; bases not matched to a gene: 5. This CDR3 region has 15 residues. Germline lookup yields CDR1 SNHLY and CDR2 FYNNEI. The CDR3 DNA follows: TGTGCCAGCAGCTCAGGGACAGGGCGCAATCAGCCCCAGCATTTT. Translation: CASSSGTGRNQPQHF. The full variable domain, completed using reference TRBV2 and TRBJ1-5, is EPEVTQTPSHQVTQMGQEVILRCVPISNHLYFYWYRQILGQKVEFLVSFYNNEISEKSEIFDDQFSVERPDGSNFTLKIRSTKLEDSAMYFCASSSGTGRNQPQHFGDGTRLSIL.

The chain joins TRBV9 to TRBJ2-1, with 9 bases matching TRBD1. Germline-derived CDR1 and CDR2 are SGDLS and YYNGEE. The CDR3 is made up of 16 amino acids. The junction had 12 bases not matched to a gene; V was cut back by 4 bases and J by 7 bases. This CDR3 is CASSSRSGTGRNEQFF. The CDR3 coding sequence is TGTGCCAGCAGCTCCCGTTCCGGGACAGGGCGTAATGAGCAGTTCTTC.

There are a few counts of this clone. V usage is TRBV19 and J usage is TRBJ2-1; 9 nucleotides agree with TRBD2. Unmatched junction bases numbered 4, after V lost 4 bases and J lost 6 bases. The length of the CDR3 is 14 residues. Germline lookup yields CDR1 LNHDA and CDR2 SQIVND (reference sequence). DNA for the CDR3: TGTGCCAGTAGTAGCATAGCGGGAGTCAATGAGCAGTTCTTC. This gives the protein CASSSIAGVNEQFF.